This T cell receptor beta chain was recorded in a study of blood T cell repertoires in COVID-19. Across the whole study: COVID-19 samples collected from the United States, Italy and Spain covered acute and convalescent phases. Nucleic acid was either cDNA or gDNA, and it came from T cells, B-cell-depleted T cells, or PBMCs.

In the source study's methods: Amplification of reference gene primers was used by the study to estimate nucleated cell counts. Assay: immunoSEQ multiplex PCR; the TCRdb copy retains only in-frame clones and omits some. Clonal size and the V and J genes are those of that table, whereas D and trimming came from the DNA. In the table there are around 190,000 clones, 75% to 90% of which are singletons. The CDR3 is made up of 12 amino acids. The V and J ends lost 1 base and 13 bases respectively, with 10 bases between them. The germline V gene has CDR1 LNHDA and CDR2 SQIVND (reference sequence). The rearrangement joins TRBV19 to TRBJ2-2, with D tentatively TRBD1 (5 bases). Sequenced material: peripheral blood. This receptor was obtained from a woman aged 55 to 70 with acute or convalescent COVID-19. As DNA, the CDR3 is TGTGCCAGTAGTATAGGAGCAGGGCCGCTGTTTTTT. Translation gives CASSIGAGPLFF.